A single sample gave rise to the 21 T cell receptor beta chains below, sequenced in a study of a mutant IDH1 vaccine in newly diagnosed glioma (dated by TCRdb to about 2021). The time point label, read with the paper, signifies: week 5, during vaccination. A 20-mer mutant IDH1 peptide at 300 micrograms in Montanide made up each vaccine dose, which was injected subcutaneously together with topical imiquimod. Antigen specificity for these receptors is unknown. Libraries were made using the immunoSEQ multiplex PCR assay. TCRdb limited this immuneACCESS table to in-frame rearrangements with V and J called. A share of clones is missing; checked studies link under half to unresolved V genes, and the rest is unexplained. Recorded for this sample are roughly 50,000 clones; 80% to 85% of them occurred a single time. Approximately 3.1% of the sample is taken by the ten largest. Source: PBMCs, taken from a glioma patient whose treatment included an IDH1 peptide vaccine. The receptors shown here come from a man aged 25 to 40 with glioma.

In its sample, this clone was seen once. The rearrangement uses TRBV15 and TRBJ2-1; D gene ambiguous. Germline CDR1 and CDR2: LNHNV and YYDKDF (reference sequence). V was cut by 4 bases and J by 8 bases, with 12 bases left in between. The CDR3 is 13 amino acids. This CDR3 is CATSISLFYEQFF. Written as DNA, the CDR3 is TGTGCCACCAGCATTTCTCTGTTCTATGAGCAGTTCTTC. Full variable domain (remainder filled in from reference TRBV15 and TRBJ2-1): DAMVIQNPRYQVTQFGKPVTLSCSQTLNHNVMYWYQQKSSQAPKLLFHYYDKDFNNEADTPDNFQSRRPNTSFCFLDIRSPGLGDTAMYLCATSISLFYEQFFGPGTRLTVL.

The chain recombines TRBV4-2 with TRBJ1-2, with D possibly being TRBD1 (6 bases). Germline CDR1 is LGHNA and CDR2 is YNFKEQ. V lost 1 base to trimming and J lost 7 bases, with 16 bases between them. The CDR3 runs 15 residues. CDR3 residues: CASSQASGEDGGYTF. In nucleotides, the CDR3 is TGTGCCAGCAGCCAAGCGTCAGGGGAGGATGGTGGCTACACCTTC.

V is TRBV4-1 and J is TRBJ2-4, with D unclear. In germline, CDR1 is MGHRA, CDR2 YSYEKL. The CDR3 totals 18 residues. The germline V and J ends were trimmed by 1 base and 5 bases, with 21 bases remaining between them. For the CDR3, the DNA is TGCGCCAGCAGCCAAGCTTATTCTGGGCAGTTCGGCGAAAACATTCAGTACTTC. It encodes CASSQAYSGQFGENIQYF.

This rearrangement joins TRBV5-5 to TRBJ1-1; D gene unclear. The CDR3 loop spans 13 amino acids. Germline loops: CDR1 SGHKS, CDR2 YYEKEE (reference sequence). Trimming took 1 base from V and 4 from J, leaving 8 bases between them. CDR3 sequence reads: CASSLWRSTEAFF. The CDR3 nucleotides read TGTGCCAGCAGCTTGTGGAGGAGCACTGAAGCTTTCTTT.

The sample holds a few counts of this clone. J is TRBJ1-2 and V is TRBV7-6, with 8 positions matching TRBD1. The CDR3 is made up of 15 amino acids. Germline V gene data show CDR1 as SGHVS and CDR2 as FNYEAQ. Trimming took 2 bases from V and 7 from J; bases not matched to a gene: 9. CDR3 loop: CASSLTAPGTGGYTF. The CDR3 DNA reads as TGTGCCAGCAGCTTAACAGCTCCCGGGACAGGTGGCTACACCTTC.

The chain recombines TRBV2 with TRBJ1-1; 7 nucleotides match TRBD1. Trimming removed 6 bases from V and 0 bases from J; junction bases left unmatched: 4. The germline V gene has CDR1 SNHLY and CDR2 FYNNEI. The CDR3 contains 14 residues. The CDR3 DNA is TGTGCCAGCAGAATTACAGGGGTGAACACTGAAGCTTTCTTT. The encoded protein is CASRITGVNTEAFF.

V is TRBV9 and J is TRBJ1-1; no clear D gene. The germline V and J ends were trimmed by 4 bases and 6 bases, with 13 bases remaining between them. CDR3 size: 13 residues. Germline assignment: CDR1 SGDLS and CDR2 YYNGEE. The CDR3 nucleotides are TGTGCCAGCAGCCTTACAACTCATTCTGAAGCTTTCTTT. It yields the protein CASSLTTHSEAFF.

The chain is built from TRBV6-5 and TRBJ1-3; 7 bases map to TRBD1. This CDR3 is 14 amino acids long. Germline values: CDR1 MNHEY, CDR2 SVGAGI. V was pared by 8 bases and J by 0 bases, with 4 bases of the junction left unmatched. CDR3 DNA: TGTGCCAGCCAGGACAGGAGCTCTGGAAACACCATATATTTT. It encodes CASQDRSSGNTIYF.

The V call is TRBV18, the J call TRBJ2-7; D is undetermined. This CDR3 is 14 amino acids long. CDR1 KGHSH and CDR2 LQKENI come from the germline V gene. With 2 bases removed from V and 7 bases from J, the gap between germline ends came to 15 bases. In nucleotides, the CDR3 is TGTGCCAGCTCACCATTGTCCAGGACGAAAGAGCAGTACTTC. It specifies CASSPLSRTKEQYF.

The gene calls are TRBV25-1 and TRBJ2-5, with 7 positions matching TRBD1. The J call may be wrong; the DNA end is better matched by TRBJ2-7. Germline values: CDR1 MGHDK, CDR2 SYGVNS. The CDR3 has 15 amino acids. The CDR3 sequence is CASSDPGQASYEQYF. CDR3 in DNA: TGTGCCAGCAGTGACCCCGGACAGGCCTCCTACGAGCAGTACTTC.

The J gene is TRBJ1-6, the V gene TRBV18; D is undetermined. The CDR3 has 13 amino acids. With 0 bases removed from V and 10 bases from J, the gap between germline ends came to 7 bases. The germline CDR1 and CDR2 sequences are KGHSH and LQKENI. In DNA, the CDR3 is TGTGCCAGCTCACCACCGTTGAAGTCACCCCTCCACTTT. Its protein is CASSPPLKSPLHF.

V usage is TRBV28 and J usage is TRBJ1-2, with D unresolved. In germline, CDR1 is MDHEN, CDR2 SYDVKM. The CDR3 is 12 residues long. Trimming removed 3 bases from V and 8 bases from J, with 10 bases in between. The CDR3 is CASSLAPGGYTF. The CDR3 nucleotides read TGTGCCAGCAGTTTGGCACCAGGAGGCTACACCTTC.

The genes are TRBV30 and TRBJ1-2; the match to TRBD1 covers 7 bases. Germline V CDR1 and CDR2: GTSNPN, SVGIG (reference sequence). V shed 3 bases and J 7 bases; nucleotides not matched to a gene: 5. The CDR3 runs 12 residues. The CDR3 coding sequence is TGTGCCTGGAGGGACCCAGGGGGTGGCTACACCTTC. This translates into CAWRDPGGGYTF.

This clone showed up just once. Here the CDR3 reads CASSPQVAYGYTF. In nucleotides, the CDR3 is TGTGCCAGCAGCCCCCAGGTGGCCTATGGCTACACCTTC. This rearrangement joins TRBV6-4 to TRBJ1-2; D remains unclear. Germline CDR1 is MRHNA and CDR2 is SNTAGT. CDR3 size: 13 residues. Trimming cost V 6 bases and J 4 bases, with 12 bases left between them.

V is TRBV18 and J is TRBJ2-1; D unresolved. The CDR3 runs 14 residues. Trimming removed 1 base at V and 5 bases at J, with 9 bases between. CDR1 is KGHSH and CDR2 is LQKENI in the germline V gene. The CDR3 sequence: CASSPLTRNNEQFF. As DNA, the CDR3 is TGTGCCAGCTCACCACTTACCAGAAACAATGAGCAGTTCTTC.

The rearrangement joins TRBV7-9 to TRBJ1-2; no definite D call. With 1 base removed from V and 8 bases from J, the gap between germline ends came to 11 bases. The length of the CDR3 is 13 residues. The germline gives CDR1 SEHNR, CDR2 FQNEAQ (reference sequence). The CDR3 spells CASSLGEGLGYTF. CDR3 DNA sequence: TGTGCCAGCAGCTTAGGAGAGGGCCTCGGCTACACCTTC. Together with reference TRBV7-9 and TRBJ1-2, the CDR3 gives the full variable domain: DTGVSQNPRHKITKRGQNVTFRCDPISEHNRLYWYRQTLGQGPEFLTYFQNEAQLEKSRLLSDRFSAERPKGSFSTLEIQRTEQGDSAMYLCASSLGEGLGYTFGSGTRLTVV.

The chain combines TRBV6-1 with TRBJ1-2, with 9 bases lining up with TRBD1. CDR1 is MNHNS and CDR2 is SASEGT in the germline V gene. The length of the CDR3 is 14 residues. V lost 5 bases to trimming and J lost 7 bases; unmatched junction nucleotides: 8. Here the CDR3 reads CASSLAQGAAGYTF. The CDR3 DNA is TGTGCCAGCAGTCTGGCACAGGGGGCAGCTGGCTACACCTTC.

The chain uses TRBV2 and TRBJ1-3; a possible D gene is TRBD1 (5 bases). This CDR3 has 17 amino acids. Germline V gives CDR1 SNHLY, CDR2 FYNNEI. Trimming left V 6 bases short and J 4 bases short, with 22 bases between. For the CDR3, the DNA is TGTGCCAGCAGCCCCCGGGCGGGGGTGTTGGTAGGAAACACCATATATTTT. Residues: CASSPRAGVLVGNTIYF.

The rearrangement uses TRBV7-9 and TRBJ1-4, with unresolved D. V lost 5 bases and J lost 0, with 10 bases in between. The CDR3 covers 15 residues. Germline V gene data show CDR1 as SEHNR and CDR2 as FQNEAQ (reference sequence). The CDR3 DNA reads TGTGCCAGCAGCATTAACAGAGCAACTAATGAAAAACTGTTTTTT. It specifies CASSINRATNEKLFF.

This clone came up once. The CDR3 DNA reads as TGCGCCACACTGAGAGGACAGGGTATGATGAGCTCCTACAATGAGCAGTTCTTC. The encoded protein is CATLRGQGMMSSYNEQFF. The J gene is TRBJ2-1, the V gene TRBV10-2; 8 nucleotides align to TRBD1. The CDR3 runs to 18 residues. Germline CDR1 is WSHSY and CDR2 is SAAADI. V lost 10 bases to trimming and J lost 0 bases; unmatched junction nucleotides: 17.

The chain joins TRBV6-1 to TRBJ1-3; 8 bases are shared with TRBD1. V lost 3 bases to trimming and J lost 8 bases; unmatched junction nucleotides: 6. The CDR3 consists of 14 residues. Germline lookup yields CDR1 MNHNS and CDR2 SASEGT. For the CDR3, the DNA is TGTGCCAGCAGTGAGCGGCAGGGGGCTGACACCATATATTTT. Translating gives CASSERQGADTIYF.